The TCR beta chain under discussion was sequenced for a study of blood T cells in healthy people across ages. Regarding the study as a whole: Reliance upon unsorted PBMCs precluded definitive naive versus antigen-experienced comparison.

This clonotype showed up just a few times. Its antigen is not identified. The CDR3 sequence is 13 residues long. V was pared by 5 bases and J by 3 bases, with 2 bases of the junction left unmatched. Germline V lookup: CDR1 SQVTM, CDR2 ANQGSEA. Primed by a sample-barcoded 5' primer and a J-beta primer mix, a second PCR proceeded for about 7 to 11 cycles. TCRdb reanalysed the 5' RACE reads using MiXCR and keeps one entry per CDR3 protein. The table includes some 940,000 distinct CDR3 sequences, 25% to 35% detected once. These same records also appear under a second study, on T cells of mothers and their children.

The sample consisted of blood. This clonotype was obtained from a woman between 35 and 50 years old in good health. The chain employs TRBV29-1 and TRBJ2-3; 10 nucleotides match TRBD2. The CDR3 protein is CSVRTSGTDTQYF. CDR3 coding DNA: TGCAGCGTTCGGACTAGCGGAACAGATACGCAGTATTTT.